The clone carrying this T cell receptor (beta chain) was seen many times. Its antigen remains unknown. This specimen belongs to a study of regulatory T cells in long-lasting Graves disease. Investigators prepared the TCR beta libraries by applying iRepertoire HTBI primers and Arm-PCR of CDR3 regions. One entry per CDR3 protein results from TCRdb running MiXCR on the multiplex PCR reads. The sample yields about 660,000 distinct CDR3 sequences, approximately 31% seen once. With V trimmed by 1 base and J by 4 bases, 9 bases remained unmatched. The CDR3 contains 16 residues. In germline, CDR1 is SGHAT, CDR2 FQNNGV. As for time point: persistent/refractory GD, antithyroid drugs over 5 years with positive TRAb. After RNA was extracted from PBMCs, the TCR library was made from it. General study points: Shared public clonotypes totalled 2,741 in persistent patients, compared with 966 in new patients. Less diverse TCR repertoires were seen in persistent Graves' patients than in newly diagnosed ones.

The receptor was derived from a female donor with Graves disease. The source material was peripheral blood mononuclear cells (PBMCs), sampled when the disease was refractory, from a patient treated with antithyroid drugs. The J gene is TRBJ2-5, the V gene TRBV11-2, with 7 nucleotides matching TRBD2. Here the CDR3 reads CASSLAPGGVAETQYF. The CDR3 DNA is TGTGCCAGCAGCTTAGCTCCTGGGGGGGTGGCAGAGACCCAGTACTTC.